This T cell receptor beta chain is drawn from a study of OX40 agonist ivuxolimab in advanced cancers. Across the study: The group had a mean age of around 64 years, ranged from about 23 to 85, and was 80% to 85% male.

The table came from immunoSEQ multiplex PCR; TCRdb's copy has only in-frame clones and leaves some out. Of fewer than 65,000 clones listed, 87% were seen once; the top ten hold approximately 0.3%. Germline lookup yields CDR1 SEHNR and CDR2 FQNEAQ (reference sequence). Trimming at V came to 1 base and at J to 4 bases, leaving 16 bases not matched to a gene. The CDR3 sequence is 19 residues long. This TCR came from an adult with an advanced solid tumor such as melanoma, head and neck, liver or kidney cancer. V usage is TRBV7-9 and J usage is TRBJ2-3, with TRBD1 matching 8 bases. Specimen: CD4+ or CD8+ T cells sorted from blood, collected in a trial of the OX40 agonist ivuxolimab. This CDR3 reads CASSLGNARTGTVPDTQYF. The CDR3 DNA sequence: TGTGCCAGCAGCTTAGGGAACGCTAGGACAGGGACAGTTCCAGATACGCAGTATTTT.